This note documents a single TCR beta chain sequence. This CDR3 contains 16 residues. Trimming pared 2 bases from V and 6 bases from J, leaving 19 bases between. Germline-derived CDR1 and CDR2 are LNHNV and YYDKDF (reference sequence). This specimen comes from a study of OX40 agonist ivuxolimab in advanced cancers. The protocol was immunoSEQ multiplex PCR, while the TCRdb copy is restricted to in-frame clones and leaves out a portion. The sample has some 30,000 clones; 85% to 90% are singletons. No patient had autoimmune disease or received systemic immunosuppression. This rearrangement joins TRBV15 to TRBJ1-1; D gene unclear. The material sequenced was CD4+ or CD8+ T cells sorted from blood, taken in a trial of the OX40 agonist ivuxolimab. The clonotype was recovered from an adult with an advanced solid tumor such as melanoma, head and neck, liver or kidney cancer. The CDR3: CATSRNRSPFEAEAFF. The DNA of the CDR3 is TGTGCCACCAGCAGAAACCGATCACCTTTTGAGGCTGAAGCTTTCTTT.